The rows below give T cell receptor beta chains drawn from one sample of a study of shared clonotypes between healthy human individuals. Method: immunoSEQ multiplex PCR; TCRdb's copy keeps in-frame clones and lacks some. The sample includes more than 2,000,000 clones, over 90% of them seen just once. Source material: naive CD4+ T cells from PBMCs. The receptors stem from a young man in good health. Some clones in this sample may be carry-over from other donors' samples. CDR3s include the opening cysteine and the closing phenylalanine or tryptophan. A D gene is named only where the DNA matches it firmly. Rows may omit the clone size; those that give it use once, few, many or a size class.

>TRBV6-1|TRBJ1-1|TRBD1|NA|13
CASSVTGALWAFF
TGTGCCAGCAGTGTAACAGGGGCCCTTTGGGCTTTCTTT
>TRBV18|TRBJ2-2|NA|once|16
CASSPIQQRNTGELFF
TGTGCCAGCTCACCAATCCAACAGAGGAACACCGGGGAGCTGTTTTTT
>TRBV28|TRBJ1-1|NA|NA|15
CASSSNPSVNTEAFF
TGTGCCAGCAGTTCCAATCCCTCCGTTAACACTGAAGCTTTCTTT
>TRBV18|TRBJ2-3|TRBD1|NA|16
CASSPGQGVRTDTQYF
TGTGCCAGCTCACCGGGACAGGGGGTTCGCACAGATACGCAGTATTTT
>TRBV9|TRBJ2-3|NA|NA|16
CASSVGSGDSTDTQYF
TGTGCCAGCAGCGTAGGGTCGGGAGATAGCACAGATACGCAGTATTTT
>TRBV7-6|TRBJ1-2|NA|NA|12
CASRPVLGGYTF
TGTGCCAGCCGGCCGGTATTAGGGGGCTACACCTTC
>TRBV10-3|TRBJ2-2|TRBD2|NA|16
CAISAAGTSGSGELFF
TGTGCCATCAGCGCGGCCGGGACTAGCGGGAGTGGGGAGCTGTTTTTT
>TRBV28|TRBJ1-2|NA|NA|16
CASSLIGWRSNYGYTF
TGTGCCAGCAGTTTAATAGGGTGGAGGTCTAACTATGGCTACACCTTC
>TRBV10-2|TRBJ2-7|NA|once|12
CASMGNIYEQYF
TGCGCCAGCATGGGAAATATTTACGAGCAGTACTTC
>TRBV5-6|TRBJ2-7|TRBD2|NA|15
CASSFLRGRDYEQYF
TGTGCCAGCAGCTTTCTCCGCGGGAGGGACTACGAGCAGTACTTC
>TRBV28|TRBJ1-5|TRBD1|NA|18
CASSFPGQGILQGLPQHF
TGTGCCAGCAGTTTCCCGGGACAGGGGATCCTTCAAGGTTTGCCCCAGCATTTT
>TRBV6-5|TRBJ2-1|NA|NA|13
CASRLTVLGEQFF
TGTGCCAGCAGGTTAACAGTTTTAGGAGAGCAGTTCTTC
>TRBV18|TRBJ2-3|NA|NA|15
CASSPWGGSTDTQYF
TGTGCCAGCTCACCGTGGGGGGGCTCGACAGATACGCAGTATTTT
>TRBV7-2|TRBJ1-2|NA|NA|16
CASSLVQTIITYGYTF
TGTGCCAGCAGCTTAGTTCAGACAATTATAACCTATGGCTACACCTTC
>TRBV5-1|TRBJ1-4|NA|NA|15
CASSLGTEYREKLFF
TGCGCCAGCAGCTTAGGGACGGAGTATCGTGAAAAACTGTTTTTT
>TRBV29-1|TRBJ2-1|NA|NA|12
CSVDPGGDEQFF
TGCAGCGTTGATCCGGGGGGCGATGAGCAGTTCTTC
>TRBV5-1|TRBJ2-1|NA|NA|18
CASSPGGTVSRFYNEQFF
TGCGCCAGCAGCCCCGGCGGGACAGTCTCGCGGTTCTACAATGAGCAGTTCTTC
>TRBV28|TRBJ2-7|NA|NA|16
CASTSLEGTGRSEQYF
TGTGCCAGCACCAGCCTGGAGGGGACGGGGAGAAGCGAGCAGTACTTC
>TRBV7-9|TRBJ2-1|NA|NA|13
CASSLKARNEQFF
TGTGCCAGCAGCTTAAAAGCCCGGAATGAGCAGTTCTTC
>TRBV7-9|TRBJ2-2|TRBD1|NA|12
CASSTGQGGLFF
TGTGCCAGCAGCACAGGACAGGGTGGGCTGTTTTTT
>TRBV11-1|TRBJ2-3|TRBD2|NA|19
CASSSPGLAGRTVIDTQYF
TGTGCCAGCAGCTCCCCGGGACTAGCGGGTCGAACCGTAATAGATACGCAGTATTTT
>TRBV18|TRBJ1-1|NA|NA|14
CASSLGQKLSEAFF
TGTGCCAGCTCACTAGGACAGAAATTGTCTGAAGCTTTCTTT
>TRBV6-5|TRBJ2-7|NA|NA|14
CASSRTADPYEQYF
TGTGCCAGCAGTAGGACAGCCGATCCCTACGAGCAGTACTTC
>TRBV5-6|TRBJ2-5|NA|NA|15
CASSLAGFQQETQYF
TGTGCCAGCAGCTTGGCCGGGTTTCAGCAAGAGACCCAGTACTTC
>TRBV27|TRBJ2-1|NA|once|12
CASTRQGNEQFF
TGTGCCAGCACCCGGCAGGGCAATGAGCAGTTCTTC
>TRBV5-1|TRBJ1-2|NA|NA|13
CASSSDMNYGYTF
TGCGCCAGCAGCTCGGACATGAACTATGGCTACACCTTC
>TRBV28|TRBJ2-2|NA|NA|12
CASTLRAGELFF
TGTGCCAGCACCCTGCGAGCCGGGGAGCTGTTTTTT
>TRBV5-1|TRBJ2-3|TRBD2|NA|18
CASSLGGLAGGLSDTQYF
TGCGCCAGCAGTCTCGGGGGACTAGCGGGAGGGCTGAGCGATACGCAGTATTTT
>TRBV5-1|TRBJ1-1|NA|NA|15
CASRRQILEDTEAFF
TGCGCCAGTCGGAGGCAGATCCTTGAGGACACTGAAGCTTTCTTT
>TRBV27|TRBJ1-1|NA|NA|16
CASSLSMGYRTFEAFF
TGTGCCAGCAGTTTATCGATGGGGTACCGAACCTTTGAAGCTTTCTTT
>TRBV5-1|TRBJ2-5|NA|NA|13
CASSFVGAETQYF
TGCGCCAGCAGCTTTGTGGGAGCAGAGACCCAGTACTTC
>TRBV5-1|TRBJ1-1|NA|NA|13
CASSLGADTEAFF
TGCGCCAGCAGCTTGGGCGCAGACACTGAAGCTTTCTTT
>TRBV25-1|TRBJ2-5|NA|NA|15
CASSELGWVRETQYF
TGTGCCAGCAGTGAATTGGGGTGGGTTAGGGAGACCCAGTACTTC
>TRBV10-3|TRBJ2-1|NA|NA|17
CAISGSRTLSSYNEQFF
TGTGCCATCAGCGGCAGCCGGACGCTTAGCTCCTACAATGAGCAGTTCTTC
>TRBV11-1|TRBJ1-1|NA|once|15
CASSRNGGMNTEAFF
TGTGCCAGCAGCCGTAACGGGGGTATGAACACTGAAGCTTTCTTT
>TRBV4-3|TRBJ2-1|NA|NA|15
CASSQAPSPGDEQFF
TGCGCCAGCAGCCAAGCCCCGTCGCCGGGCGATGAGCAGTTCTTC
>TRBV6-1|TRBJ1-5|TRBD1|NA|16
CASSDQPGQRNQPQHF
TGTGCCAGCAGTGACCAACCGGGACAGAGAAATCAGCCCCAGCATTTT
>TRBV11-1|TRBJ1-1|NA|NA|13
CASSVTGYTEAFF
TGTGCCAGCAGTGTAACGGGGTACACTGAAGCTTTCTTT
>TRBV7-2|TRBJ2-7|NA|NA|15
CASSLGSSLPYEQYF
TGTGCCAGCAGCTTAGGCAGCTCCTTACCCTACGAGCAGTACTTC
>TRBV28|TRBJ2-5|NA|NA|13
CASSSGQQETQYF
TGTGCCAGCAGTTCAGGACAGCAAGAGACCCAGTACTTC